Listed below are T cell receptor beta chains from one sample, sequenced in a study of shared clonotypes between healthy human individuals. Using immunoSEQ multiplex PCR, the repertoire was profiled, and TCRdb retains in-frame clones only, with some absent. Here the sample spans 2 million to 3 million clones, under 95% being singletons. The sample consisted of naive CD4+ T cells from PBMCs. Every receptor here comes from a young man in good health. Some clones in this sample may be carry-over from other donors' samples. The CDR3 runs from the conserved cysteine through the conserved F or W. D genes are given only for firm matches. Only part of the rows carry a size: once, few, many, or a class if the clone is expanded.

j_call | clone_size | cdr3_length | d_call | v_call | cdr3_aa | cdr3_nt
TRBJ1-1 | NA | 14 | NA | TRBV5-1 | CASSLADVNTEAFF | TGCGCCAGCAGCTTGGCAGACGTGAACACTGAAGCTTTCTTT
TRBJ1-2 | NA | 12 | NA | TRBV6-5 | CASSPIFYGYTF | TGTGCCAGCAGTCCCATCTTCTATGGCTACACCTTC
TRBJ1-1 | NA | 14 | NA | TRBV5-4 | CASSSANSVTEAFF | TGTGCCAGCAGCTCAGCTAACAGCGTCACTGAAGCTTTCTTT
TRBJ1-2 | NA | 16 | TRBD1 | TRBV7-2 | CASSLAGGQGGYGYTF | TGTGCCAGCAGCTTAGCGGGGGGACAGGGTGGATATGGCTACACCTTC
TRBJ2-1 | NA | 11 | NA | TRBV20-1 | CSARDIPEQFF | TGCAGTGCTAGAGATATCCCCGAGCAGTTCTTC
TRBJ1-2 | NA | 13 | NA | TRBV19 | CASSSPGIRGYTF | TGTGCCAGTAGTTCACCAGGGATTCGTGGCTACACCTTC
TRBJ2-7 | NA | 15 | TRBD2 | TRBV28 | CASSRGGGRAYEQYF | TGTGCCAGCAGCCGCGGGGGGGGGCGAGCCTACGAGCAGTACTTC
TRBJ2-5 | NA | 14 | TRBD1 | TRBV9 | CAKMGQGVSETQYF | TGTGCCAAGATGGGACAGGGGGTTTCGGAGACCCAGTACTTC
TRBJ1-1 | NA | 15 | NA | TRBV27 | CASSLSSGVDTEAFF | TGTGCCAGCAGTTTATCGTCCGGGGTAGACACTGAAGCTTTCTTT
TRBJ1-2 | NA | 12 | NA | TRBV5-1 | CASSLGSDGYTF | TGCGCCAGCAGCTTAGGTTCGGATGGCTACACCTTC
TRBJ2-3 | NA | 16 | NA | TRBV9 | CASSVGYGNNGDTQYF | TGTGCCAGCAGCGTAGGGTACGGGAATAACGGAGATACGCAGTATTTT
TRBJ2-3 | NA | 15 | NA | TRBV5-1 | CASSLKDASTDTQYF | TGCGCCAGCAGCTTGAAAGACGCTAGCACAGATACGCAGTATTTT
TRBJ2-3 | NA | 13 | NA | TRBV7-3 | CASSLFTGQTQYF | TGTGCCAGCAGCTTGTTTACGGGCCAGACGCAGTATTTT
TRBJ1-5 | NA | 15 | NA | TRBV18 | CASSPGVGGNQPQHF | TGTGCCAGCTCACCGGGGGTAGGGGGCAATCAGCCCCAGCATTTT
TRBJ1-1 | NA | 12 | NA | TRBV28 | CASSLSPRGAFF | TGTGCCAGCAGTTTAAGCCCTCGAGGAGCTTTCTTT
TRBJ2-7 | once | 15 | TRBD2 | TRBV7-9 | CASSPGLAGSYEQYF | TGTGCCAGCAGCCCTGGGCTAGCGGGATCCTACGAGCAGTACTTC
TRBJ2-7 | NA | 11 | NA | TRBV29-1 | CSVRSSYEQYF | TGCAGCGTGAGGAGTTCCTACGAGCAGTACTTC
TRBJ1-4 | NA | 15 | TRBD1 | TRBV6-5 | CASGYFRDRGTKLFF | TGTGCCAGCGGCTACTTCCGGGACAGGGGAACAAAACTGTTTTTT
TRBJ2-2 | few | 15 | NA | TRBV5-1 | CASSLDRANTGELFF | TGCGCCAGCAGCTTGGACAGGGCGAACACCGGGGAGCTGTTTTTT
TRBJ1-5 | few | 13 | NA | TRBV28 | CASTWGWGQPQHF | TGTGCCAGCACGTGGGGTTGGGGACAGCCCCAGCATTTT
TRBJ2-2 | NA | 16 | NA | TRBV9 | CASSPVGLPNTGELFF | TGTGCCAGCAGCCCAGTGGGGTTACCTAACACCGGGGAGCTGTTTTTT
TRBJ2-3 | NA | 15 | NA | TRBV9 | CASSVLSRGADTQYF | TGTGCCAGCAGCGTATTGTCCAGGGGGGCAGATACGCAGTATTTT
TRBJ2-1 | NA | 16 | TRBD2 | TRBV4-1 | CASSHDSGRRRYEQFF | TGCGCCAGCAGCCATGATAGCGGGAGGCGAAGGTATGAGCAGTTCTTC
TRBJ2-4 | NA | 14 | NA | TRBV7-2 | CASSTGTAKNIQYF | TGTGCCAGCAGCACCGGGACAGCCAAAAACATTCAGTACTTC
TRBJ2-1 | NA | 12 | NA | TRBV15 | CATSSTGHEQFF | TGTGCCACCAGCTCAACGGGTCATGAGCAGTTCTTC
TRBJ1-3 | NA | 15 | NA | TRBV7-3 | CASSRSPGAGNTIYF | TGTGCCAGCAGCCGGTCACCGGGGGCTGGAAACACCATATATTTT
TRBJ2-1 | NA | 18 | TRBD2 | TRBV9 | CASSAGTSGRPGGNEQFF | TGTGCCAGCAGCGCCGGGACTAGCGGGAGACCAGGGGGGAATGAGCAGTTCTTC
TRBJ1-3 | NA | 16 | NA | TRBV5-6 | CASSFGGQASGNTIYF | TGTGCCAGCAGCTTTGGGGGTCAAGCCTCTGGAAACACCATATATTTT
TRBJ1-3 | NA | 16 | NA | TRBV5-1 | CASSLDFQAGGNTIYF | TGCGCCAGCAGCTTGGACTTTCAGGCGGGTGGAAACACCATATATTTT
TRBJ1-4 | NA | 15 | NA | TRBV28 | CASNPTGGFNEKLFF | TGTGCCAGCAACCCTACCGGGGGGTTTAATGAAAAACTGTTTTTT
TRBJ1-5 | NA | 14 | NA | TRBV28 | CASRLAGFDQPQHF | TGTGCCAGCCGACTCGCTGGTTTCGATCAGCCCCAGCATTTT
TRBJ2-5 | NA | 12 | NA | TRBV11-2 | CASSLAGETQYF | TGTGCCAGCAGCTTAGCCGGGGAGACCCAGTACTTC
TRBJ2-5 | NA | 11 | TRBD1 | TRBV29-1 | CSVDRAETQYF | TGCAGCGTGGACAGGGCCGAGACCCAGTACTTC
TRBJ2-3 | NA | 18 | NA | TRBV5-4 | CASSSAMSGGLGTDTQYF | TGTGCCAGCAGCTCGGCCATGTCAGGGGGACTCGGCACAGATACGCAGTATTTT
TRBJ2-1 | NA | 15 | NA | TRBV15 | CATSRDPGAYNEQFF | TGTGCCACCAGCAGAGATCCGGGGGCCTACAATGAGCAGTTCTTC
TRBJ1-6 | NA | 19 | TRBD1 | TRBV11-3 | CASSLQGQGVRDKDSPLHF | TGTGCCAGCAGCTTACAAGGACAGGGGGTACGGGATAAGGATTCACCCCTCCACTTT
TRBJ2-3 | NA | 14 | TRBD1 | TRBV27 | CASTDRGLSDTQYF | TGTGCCAGCACTGACAGGGGGTTATCAGATACGCAGTATTTT
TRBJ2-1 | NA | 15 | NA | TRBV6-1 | CASSEYAGPGREQFF | TGTGCCAGCAGTGAATATGCGGGCCCAGGGAGGGAGCAGTTCTTC
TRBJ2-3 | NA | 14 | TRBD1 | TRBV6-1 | CASSDRGPTDTQYF | TGTGCCAGCAGTGACAGGGGGCCGACAGATACGCAGTATTTT
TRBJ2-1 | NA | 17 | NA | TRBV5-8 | CASSLFWAGSSYNEQFF | TGTGCCAGCAGCTTGTTTTGGGCAGGAAGCTCCTACAATGAGCAGTTCTTC